This T cell receptor (beta chain) appears in the sequencing data of a study of cytomegalovirus exposure and HLA in healthy donors. Study at large: The same platform used for the approximately 700 first-cohort repertoires was also used for the 100 to 150 validation repertoires, as a later analysis reported.

This clone appeared once. The antigen remains unidentified. TCRdb keeps only in-frame clones here, not all; method: immunoSEQ multiplex PCR. The data contain 150,000 to 200,000 clones, less than 90% of them singletons. General study results and limits: Among the CMV-associated chains, three were confirmed in vitro as specific for CMV antigens. Cytomegalovirus association was assigned to some 160 TCR beta chains. Despite most TCR sequences being rare, some public TCRs occurred in many donors.

V lost 9 bases, J lost 4 bases, and 18 bases lay in between. The germline V gene encodes CDR1 WNHNN and CDR2 SYGVQD (reference sequence). The CDR3 totals 15 residues. This clonotype was obtained from a man aged 25-40 years in good health and CMV-seropositive. This chain joins TRBV10-1 and TRBJ2-2; D is ambiguous. The sample comprised PBMCs. CDR3 sequence reads: CASGTWASSTGELFF. The CDR3 nucleotides read TGCGCCAGTGGAACTTGGGCGAGTAGCACCGGGGAGCTGTTTTTT.